The rows below give T cell receptor beta chains drawn from one sample of a study of beta chain features in type 1 diabetes. Sequencing was performed with immunoSEQ multiplex PCR; in TCRdb, only in-frame clones are kept and a portion is missing. This sample yields about 160,000 clones, of which about 63% are seen a single time; 0.08% to 0.095% belongs to the top ten. The sample consisted of naive CD4+ T cells from blood. The receptor source for this set is a man under 40 with type 1 diabetes. The CDR3 runs from the conserved cysteine through the conserved F or W. Each record gives: V gene, clone size, J gene, CDR3 protein. Only some rows state a clone size, as once, few, many or a class for expanded clones.

v_call: TRBV30; clone_size: .; j_call: TRBJ2-3; cdr3_aa: CAWSYNTDTQYF
v_call: TRBV30; clone_size: .; j_call: TRBJ2-6; cdr3_aa: CAWSGAGGPGANVLTF
v_call: TRBV29-1; clone_size: .; j_call: TRBJ2-7; cdr3_aa: CSVSEAYEQYF
v_call: TRBV25-1; clone_size: .; j_call: TRBJ2-4; cdr3_aa: CASSEGAKNIQYF
v_call: TRBV29-1; clone_size: .; j_call: TRBJ2-3; cdr3_aa: CSVDDLRGSDTQYF
v_call: TRBV2; clone_size: .; j_call: TRBJ2-7; cdr3_aa: CASQISRQSYEQYF
v_call: TRBV29-1; clone_size: .; j_call: TRBJ2-3; cdr3_aa: CSVEGTDTQYF
v_call: TRBV29-1; clone_size: few; j_call: TRBJ2-7; cdr3_aa: CSVRGPYYEQYF
v_call: TRBV30; clone_size: .; j_call: TRBJ1-4; cdr3_aa: CAWSVQGRGEKLFF
v_call: TRBV6-5; clone_size: .; j_call: TRBJ2-3; cdr3_aa: CASSWQISTDTQYF
v_call: TRBV7-9; clone_size: .; j_call: TRBJ2-3; cdr3_aa: CASWGGWASTDTQYF
v_call: TRBV7-2; clone_size: .; j_call: TRBJ1-2; cdr3_aa: CASSLAGENYGYTF
v_call: TRBV30; clone_size: once; j_call: TRBJ2-1; cdr3_aa: CAWSADRGYEQFF
v_call: TRBV4-1; clone_size: .; j_call: TRBJ2-1; cdr3_aa: CASSQDRGTPENEQFF
v_call: TRBV29-1; clone_size: .; j_call: TRBJ1-2; cdr3_aa: CSVDPGQGKVGYTF
v_call: TRBV19; clone_size: .; j_call: TRBJ1-5; cdr3_aa: CASSWGGDQPQHF
v_call: TRBV25-1; clone_size: .; j_call: TRBJ2-7; cdr3_aa: CASAGLAGPYEQYF
v_call: TRBV28; clone_size: few; j_call: TRBJ2-5; cdr3_aa: CASSSPGQGVRTQYF
v_call: TRBV5-1; clone_size: .; j_call: TRBJ2-1; cdr3_aa: CASSFDGGEQFF
v_call: TRBV11-2; clone_size: .; j_call: TRBJ2-7; cdr3_aa: CASSSDLTYEQYF
v_call: TRBV6-5; clone_size: .; j_call: TRBJ1-5; cdr3_aa: CASTPTRVSNQPQHF
v_call: TRBV6-1; clone_size: .; j_call: TRBJ1-6; cdr3_aa: CASSARDSDSPLHF
v_call: TRBV14; clone_size: few; j_call: TRBJ2-1; cdr3_aa: CASSLLGPGNEQFF
v_call: TRBV29-1; clone_size: .; j_call: TRBJ2-2; cdr3_aa: CSVEVAESNTGELFF
v_call: TRBV6-5; clone_size: .; j_call: TRBJ2-7; cdr3_aa: CASSGPAYEQYF
v_call: TRBV28; clone_size: .; j_call: TRBJ2-7; cdr3_aa: CASSSTETYEQYF
v_call: TRBV30; clone_size: .; j_call: TRBJ1-1; cdr3_aa: CAWSGQMNTEAFF
v_call: TRBV25-1; clone_size: .; j_call: TRBJ2-5; cdr3_aa: CASSEHRQGGETQYF
v_call: TRBV5-1; clone_size: .; j_call: TRBJ2-5; cdr3_aa: CASSIPGQGRAQYF
v_call: TRBV5-1; clone_size: few; j_call: TRBJ2-5; cdr3_aa: CASSLGAGALRETQYF
v_call: TRBV23-1; clone_size: .; j_call: TRBJ2-1; cdr3_aa: CASSLSGTGWFNEQFF
v_call: TRBV7-2; clone_size: .; j_call: TRBJ2-5; cdr3_aa: CASLGGGASGETQYF
v_call: TRBV5-1; clone_size: .; j_call: TRBJ2-3; cdr3_aa: CASNYGEDTQYF
v_call: TRBV29-1; clone_size: few; j_call: TRBJ2-1; cdr3_aa: CSVYPEQFF
v_call: TRBV7-9; clone_size: few; j_call: TRBJ1-2; cdr3_aa: CASSSESYTF
v_call: TRBV29-1; clone_size: .; j_call: TRBJ2-7; cdr3_aa: CSVRTSGSSYEQYF
v_call: TRBV7-6; clone_size: .; j_call: TRBJ2-3; cdr3_aa: CASSRRQGGTDTQYF
v_call: TRBV7-9; clone_size: once; j_call: TRBJ1-6; cdr3_aa: CASHRLGQGAYNSPLHF
v_call: TRBV12-5; clone_size: .; j_call: TRBJ2-7; cdr3_aa: CASGPGRVGLQYF
v_call: TRBV4-1; clone_size: .; j_call: TRBJ1-3; cdr3_aa: CASSQEGRNGNTIYF
v_call: TRBV4-3; clone_size: .; j_call: TRBJ1-4; cdr3_aa: CASSGYRGKLFF
v_call: TRBV15; clone_size: .; j_call: TRBJ2-5; cdr3_aa: CATSRGTKETQYF
v_call: TRBV28; clone_size: .; j_call: TRBJ1-6; cdr3_aa: CASSSGDRVNSPLHF
v_call: TRBV28; clone_size: few; j_call: TRBJ2-5; cdr3_aa: CASREQGASETQYF
v_call: TRBV7-9; clone_size: few; j_call: TRBJ2-3; cdr3_aa: CASSLSGLTDTQYF
v_call: TRBV7-9; clone_size: .; j_call: TRBJ2-6; cdr3_aa: CASSLSRQFGANVLTF
v_call: TRBV19; clone_size: few; j_call: TRBJ2-4; cdr3_aa: CASSIGQGVGKNIQYF
v_call: TRBV9; clone_size: .; j_call: TRBJ2-3; cdr3_aa: CASSPAAGWADTQYF
v_call: TRBV7-9; clone_size: .; j_call: TRBJ2-6; cdr3_aa: CASSDRGGANVLTF
v_call: TRBV7-2; clone_size: .; j_call: TRBJ2-7; cdr3_aa: CASSLDSAYEQYF